This TCR beta chain was recovered during a study of blood T cell repertoires in COVID-19. Turning to the study itself: The United States, Italy and Spain supplied acute and convalescent COVID-19 samples. PBMCs, B-cell-depleted T cells, or T cells were the source of the cDNA or gDNA that made up the material.

Source study methods: Reference gene primer amplification in the assay estimated nucleated cell counts. Sequencing used immunoSEQ multiplex PCR; TCRdb keeps in-frame clones, though not all of them. Clonal size and the V and J genes are those of that table, whereas D and trimming came from the DNA. The sample has some 670,000 clones; over 80% are singletons. The sequenced sample consisted of peripheral blood. The clonotype was recovered from a woman between 18 and 30 years old with acute or convalescent COVID-19.

The CDR3 sequence is CSAWTGENYGYTF. For the CDR3, the DNA is TGCAGCGCCTGGACAGGCGAGAACTATGGCTACACCTTC. The chain combines TRBV29-1 with TRBJ1-2, with 7 positions matching TRBD1. Germline V CDR1 and CDR2: SQVTM, ANQGSEA. This CDR3 contains 13 residues. V gave up 7 bases and J gave up 2 bases; unmatched junction bases: 7.